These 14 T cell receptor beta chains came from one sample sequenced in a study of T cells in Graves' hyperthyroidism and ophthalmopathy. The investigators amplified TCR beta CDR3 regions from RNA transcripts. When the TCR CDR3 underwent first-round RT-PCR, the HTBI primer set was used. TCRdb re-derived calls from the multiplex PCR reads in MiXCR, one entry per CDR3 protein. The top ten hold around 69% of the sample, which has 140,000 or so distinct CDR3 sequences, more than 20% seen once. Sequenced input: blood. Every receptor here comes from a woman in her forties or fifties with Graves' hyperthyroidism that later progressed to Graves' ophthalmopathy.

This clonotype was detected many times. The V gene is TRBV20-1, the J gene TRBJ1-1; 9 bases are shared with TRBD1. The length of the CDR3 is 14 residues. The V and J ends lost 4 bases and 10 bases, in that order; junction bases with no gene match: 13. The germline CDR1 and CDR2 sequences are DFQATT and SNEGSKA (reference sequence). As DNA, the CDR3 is TGCAGTGCTATACCCGGGACAGGGAATTCCCGAGCTTTCTTT. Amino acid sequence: CSAIPGTGNSRAFF.

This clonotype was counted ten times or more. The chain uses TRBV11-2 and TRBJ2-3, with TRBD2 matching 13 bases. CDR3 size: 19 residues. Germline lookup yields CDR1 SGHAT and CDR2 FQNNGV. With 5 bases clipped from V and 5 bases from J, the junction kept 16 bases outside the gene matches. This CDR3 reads CASSPHPGTSGRAGDTQYF. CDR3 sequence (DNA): TGTGCCAGCAGCCCTCACCCCGGAACTAGCGGGAGGGCCGGAGATACGCAGTATTTT.

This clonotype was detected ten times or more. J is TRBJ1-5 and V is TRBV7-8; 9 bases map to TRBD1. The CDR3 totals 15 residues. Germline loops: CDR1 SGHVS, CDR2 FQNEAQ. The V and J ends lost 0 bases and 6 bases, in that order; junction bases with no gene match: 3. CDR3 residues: CASSLARQGGQPQHF. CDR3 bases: TGTGCCAGCAGCTTAGCCCGACAGGGGGGTCAGCCCCAGCATTTT.

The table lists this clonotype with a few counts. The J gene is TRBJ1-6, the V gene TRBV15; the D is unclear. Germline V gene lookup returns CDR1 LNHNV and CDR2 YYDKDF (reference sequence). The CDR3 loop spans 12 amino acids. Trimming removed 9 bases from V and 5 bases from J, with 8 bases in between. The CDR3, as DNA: TGTGCCACATCTTTAAATAATTCACCCCTCCACTTT. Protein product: CATSLNNSPLHF. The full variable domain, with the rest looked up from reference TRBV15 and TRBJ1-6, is DAMVIQNPRYQVTQFGKPVTLSCSQTLNHNVMYWYQQKSSQAPKLLFHYYDKDFNNEADTPDNFQSRRPNTSFCFLDIRSPGLGDTAMYLCATSLNNSPLHFGNGTRLTVT.

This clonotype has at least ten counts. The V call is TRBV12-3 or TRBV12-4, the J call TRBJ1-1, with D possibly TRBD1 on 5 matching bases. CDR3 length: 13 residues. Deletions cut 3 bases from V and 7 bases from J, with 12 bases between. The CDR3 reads CASSLVRGSEAFF. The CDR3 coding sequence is TGTGCCAGCAGTTTGGTTAGGGGAAGTGAAGCTTTCTTT.

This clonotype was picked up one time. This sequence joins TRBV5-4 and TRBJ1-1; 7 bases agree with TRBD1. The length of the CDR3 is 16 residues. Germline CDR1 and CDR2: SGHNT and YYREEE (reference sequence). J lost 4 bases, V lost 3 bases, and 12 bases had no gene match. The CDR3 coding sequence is TGTGCCAGCAGCTCCGGGGGGGAGGGGGCGCGCACTGAAGCTTTCTTT. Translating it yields CASSSGGEGARTEAFF.

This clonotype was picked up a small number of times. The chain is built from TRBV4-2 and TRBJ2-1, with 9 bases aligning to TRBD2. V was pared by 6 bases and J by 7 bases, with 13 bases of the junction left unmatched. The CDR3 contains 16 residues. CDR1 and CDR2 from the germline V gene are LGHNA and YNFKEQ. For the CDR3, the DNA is TGTGCCAGCAGTCAATTGTTTGGGCGGGAGGGAAATGAGCAGTTCTTC. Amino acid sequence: CASSQLFGREGNEQFF.

DNA for the CDR3: TGTGCCAGCTCATCCGTGGGTATGAACACTGAAGCTTTCTTT. It encodes CASSSVGMNTEAFF. The chain joins TRBV6-1 to TRBJ1-1; no clear D gene. The germline V and J ends were trimmed by 8 bases and 0 bases, with 13 bases remaining between them. The CDR3 runs to 14 residues. Germline CDR1 reads MNHNS; CDR2 reads SASEGT.

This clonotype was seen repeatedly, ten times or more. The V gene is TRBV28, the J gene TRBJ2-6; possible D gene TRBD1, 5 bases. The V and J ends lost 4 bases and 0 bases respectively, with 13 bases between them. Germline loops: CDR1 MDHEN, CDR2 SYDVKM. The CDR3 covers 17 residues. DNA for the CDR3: TGTGCCAGCAGTTCGAGCAGGGTAGACTCTGGGGCCAACGTCCTGACTTTC. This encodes CASSSSRVDSGANVLTF.

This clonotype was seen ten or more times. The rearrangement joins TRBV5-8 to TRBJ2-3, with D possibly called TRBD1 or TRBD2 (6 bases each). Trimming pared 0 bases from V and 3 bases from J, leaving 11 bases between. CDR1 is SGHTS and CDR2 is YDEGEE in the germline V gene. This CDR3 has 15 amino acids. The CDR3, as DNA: TGTGCCAGCAGCTTGGGACTAGGGGGAACAGATACGCAGTATTTT. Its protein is CASSLGLGGTDTQYF.

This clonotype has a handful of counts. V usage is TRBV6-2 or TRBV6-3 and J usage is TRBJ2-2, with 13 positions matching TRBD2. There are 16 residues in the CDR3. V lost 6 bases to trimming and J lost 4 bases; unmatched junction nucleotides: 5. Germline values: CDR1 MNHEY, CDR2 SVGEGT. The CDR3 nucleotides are TGTGCCAGCAGCGGACTAGCGGGAGCGGTCACCGGGGAGCTGTTTTTT. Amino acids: CASSGLAGAVTGELFF.

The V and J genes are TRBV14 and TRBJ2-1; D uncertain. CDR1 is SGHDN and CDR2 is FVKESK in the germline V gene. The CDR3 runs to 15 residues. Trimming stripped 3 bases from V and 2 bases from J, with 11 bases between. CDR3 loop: CASSHQSRAYNEQFF. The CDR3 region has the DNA TGTGCCAGCAGCCACCAGAGTAGGGCCTACAATGAGCAGTTCTTC.

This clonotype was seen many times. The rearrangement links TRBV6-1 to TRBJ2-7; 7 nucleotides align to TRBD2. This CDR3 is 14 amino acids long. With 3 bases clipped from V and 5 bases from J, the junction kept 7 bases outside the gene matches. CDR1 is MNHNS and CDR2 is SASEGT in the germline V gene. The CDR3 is CASSDGRERNEQYF. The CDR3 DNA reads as TGTGCCAGCAGTGATGGGCGGGAGAGGAACGAGCAGTACTTC.

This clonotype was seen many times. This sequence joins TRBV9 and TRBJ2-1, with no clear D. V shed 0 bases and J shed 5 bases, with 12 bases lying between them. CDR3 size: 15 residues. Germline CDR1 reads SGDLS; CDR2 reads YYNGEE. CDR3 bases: TGTGCCAGCAGCGTAGGGAAAGGGCAGCACAATGAGCAGTTCTTC. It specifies CASSVGKGQHNEQFF. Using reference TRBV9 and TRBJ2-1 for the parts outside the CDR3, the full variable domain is DSGVTQTPKHLITATGQRVTLRCSPRSGDLSVYWYQQSLDQGLQFLIQYYNGEERAKGNILERFSAQQFPDLHSELNLSSLELGDSALYFCASSVGKGQHNEQFFGPGTRLTVL.